This T cell receptor beta chain was sequenced for a study of blood T cell repertoires in COVID-19. Study details: The study drew acute and convalescent COVID-19 samples from the United States, Italy and Spain. Nucleic acid was either cDNA or gDNA, and it came from T cells, B-cell-depleted T cells, or PBMCs.

As handled by the study authors: Amplification with reference gene primers provided the estimates of nucleated cell counts. The repertoire was sequenced with immunoSEQ multiplex PCR; TCRdb's copy has only in-frame clones and lacks some. V and J calls and clone size are those listed in that table; D and trimming were worked out from the DNA. The sample shows approximately 190,000 clones, approximately 90% of them seen only once. Sequencing was done on a sample of peripheral blood. The origin of this receptor is a middle-aged man with active or convalescent COVID-19.

The CDR3 region has the DNA TGTGCCAGCAGTGTAGACTTGTACAATGAGCAGTTCTTC. Protein sequence: CASSVDLYNEQFF. The chain is built from TRBV27 and TRBJ2-1; D is uncertain. The ends were cut back, 5 bases at V and 4 bases at J, with 9 bases in the middle. CDR1 and CDR2 from the germline V gene are MNHEY and SMNVEV (reference sequence). The CDR3 runs to 13 residues.